A single sample gave rise to the 10 T cell receptor beta chains below, sequenced in a study of T cell changes during pregnancy in multiple sclerosis (dated by TCRdb to about 2019). To prepare the library, the immunoSEQ multiplex PCR assay was applied. TCRdb took over this immuneACCESS table, retaining in-frame rearrangements with V and J assigned. Such tables are incomplete; in checked studies, under half of the missing clones stem from an unresolved V gene, and the remainder is unexplained. The sample yields about 80,000 clones; 92% were counted once. Jointly, the top ten make up less than 3% of the sample. Specimen: peripheral blood, collected before pregnancy. These receptors were collected from a female donor with multiple sclerosis, enrolled in a pregnancy study.

The rearrangement joins TRBV4-3 to TRBJ2-2, with a weak D call TRBD1 (5 bases). The V gene lost 0 bases and the J gene lost 3 bases, with 11 bases spanning the gap. From germline, CDR1 is LGHNA and CDR2 YSLEER. This CDR3 contains 16 residues. The CDR3, as DNA: TGCGCCAGCAGCCAAGACCCGGACACATACACCGGGGAGCTGTTTTTT. Protein product: CASSQDPDTYTGELFF.

CDR3: CAISDNNRVSYEQYF. In nucleotides, the CDR3 is TGTGCCATCAGTGATAACAACAGGGTATCCTACGAGCAGTACTTC. The chain combines TRBV10-3 with TRBJ2-7; weak D call: TRBD1 (6 bases). The CDR3 is made up of 15 amino acids. With 3 bases removed from V and 1 base from J, the gap between germline ends came to 13 bases. In germline, CDR1 is ENHRY, CDR2 SYGVKD.

V gene TRBV5-1 combines with J gene TRBJ2-3, with 9 bases identical to TRBD1. Trimming at V came to 2 bases and at J to 5 bases, leaving 12 bases not matched to a gene. CDR1 SGHRS and CDR2 YFSETQ come from the germline V gene. CDR3 length equals 17 residues. CDR3 protein: CASSLETGTGLRDTQYF. The CDR3 bases are TGCGCCAGCAGCTTAGAAACCGGGACAGGGTTGAGAGATACGCAGTATTTT.

The chain links TRBV11-1 to TRBJ2-7; D not resolved. This CDR3 is 14 amino acids long. CDR1 is SGHAT, CDR2 FQDESV, per germline (reference sequence). With 1 base removed from V and 0 bases from J, the gap between germline ends came to 7 bases. The CDR3 nucleotides are TGTGCCAGCAGCTTAGATCTCGGCTCCTACGAGCAGTACTTC. It yields the protein CASSLDLGSYEQYF.

V and J are TRBV2 and TRBJ2-5, with D possibly TRBD2 on 5 matching bases. Trimming removed 3 bases from V and 1 base from J, with 12 bases in between. Germline V CDR1 and CDR2: SNHLY, FYNNEI. This CDR3 has 15 residues. CDR3: CASSDFFGVQETQYF. Here the CDR3 DNA reads TGTGCCAGCAGTGATTTCTTCGGGGTCCAAGAGACCCAGTACTTC.

The chain employs TRBV18 and TRBJ1-3, with 11 bases matching TRBD1. J gave up 1 base and V 6 bases, and 5 bases lay outside the gene matches. Germline assignment: CDR1 KGHSH and CDR2 LQKENI. The CDR3 is made up of 16 amino acids. The CDR3 loop reads CASSRRDRGSGNTIYF. The CDR3 nucleotides are TGTGCCAGCTCCCGCCGGGACAGGGGGTCTGGAAACACCATATATTTT. Filled out from reference TRBV18 and TRBJ1-3, the complete variable domain reads NAGVMQNPRHLVRRRGQEARLRCSPMKGHSHVYWYRQLPEEGLKFMVYLQKENIIDESGMPKERFSAEFPKEGPSILRIQQVVRGDSAAYFCASSRRDRGSGNTIYFGEGSWLTVV.

This clone has just one count. The chain joins TRBV9 to TRBJ2-3; D possibly corresponds to TRBD2 (6 bases). The CDR3 is 16 residues long. Germline CDR1 reads SGDLS; CDR2 reads YYNGEE. V was trimmed by 0 bases and J by 0 bases, leaving 11 bases between them. CDR3 nucleotides: TGTGCCAGCAGCGTAGAGGGCGGGACTAGCACAGATACGCAGTATTTT. Protein sequence: CASSVEGGTSTDTQYF. The full variable domain, in which reference TRBV9 and TRBJ2-3 provide the parts outside the CDR3, is DSGVTQTPKHLITATGQRVTLRCSPRSGDLSVYWYQQSLDQGLQFLIQYYNGEERAKGNILERFSAQQFPDLHSELNLSSLELGDSALYFCASSVEGGTSTDTQYFGPGTRLTVL.

The rearrangement links TRBV6-1 to TRBJ1-5, with a possible D match to TRBD1 (6 bases). The CDR3 spans 15 residues. V lost 2 bases and J 0 bases, leaving 8 bases between the germline ends. Germline V gene lookup returns CDR1 MNHNS and CDR2 SASEGT. In DNA form, the CDR3 reads TGTGCCAGCAGTGAATCGACAGGTAGCAATCAGCCCCAGCATTTT. It is translated as CASSESTGSNQPQHF.

The CDR3 protein is CASSPPGLGAYEQYF. CDR3 nucleotide sequence: TGTGCCAGCAGTCCCCCGGGTTTAGGAGCCTACGAGCAGTACTTC. The V call is TRBV25-1, the J call TRBJ2-7; D is ambiguous. Trimming shortened V by 5 bases and J by 2 bases, and 16 bases separated the two germline ends. Germline-derived CDR1 and CDR2 are MGHDK and SYGVNS. The CDR3 is 15 amino acids.

The rearrangement joins TRBV5-1 to TRBJ2-3, with D hard to call. The V end was cut by 2 bases, the J end by 2 bases, with 6 bases between. Germline V gene lookup returns CDR1 SGHRS and CDR2 YFSETQ. This CDR3 contains 13 residues. The CDR3: CASSLYITDTQYF. DNA for the CDR3: TGCGCCAGCAGCTTATATATCACAGATACGCAGTATTTT.